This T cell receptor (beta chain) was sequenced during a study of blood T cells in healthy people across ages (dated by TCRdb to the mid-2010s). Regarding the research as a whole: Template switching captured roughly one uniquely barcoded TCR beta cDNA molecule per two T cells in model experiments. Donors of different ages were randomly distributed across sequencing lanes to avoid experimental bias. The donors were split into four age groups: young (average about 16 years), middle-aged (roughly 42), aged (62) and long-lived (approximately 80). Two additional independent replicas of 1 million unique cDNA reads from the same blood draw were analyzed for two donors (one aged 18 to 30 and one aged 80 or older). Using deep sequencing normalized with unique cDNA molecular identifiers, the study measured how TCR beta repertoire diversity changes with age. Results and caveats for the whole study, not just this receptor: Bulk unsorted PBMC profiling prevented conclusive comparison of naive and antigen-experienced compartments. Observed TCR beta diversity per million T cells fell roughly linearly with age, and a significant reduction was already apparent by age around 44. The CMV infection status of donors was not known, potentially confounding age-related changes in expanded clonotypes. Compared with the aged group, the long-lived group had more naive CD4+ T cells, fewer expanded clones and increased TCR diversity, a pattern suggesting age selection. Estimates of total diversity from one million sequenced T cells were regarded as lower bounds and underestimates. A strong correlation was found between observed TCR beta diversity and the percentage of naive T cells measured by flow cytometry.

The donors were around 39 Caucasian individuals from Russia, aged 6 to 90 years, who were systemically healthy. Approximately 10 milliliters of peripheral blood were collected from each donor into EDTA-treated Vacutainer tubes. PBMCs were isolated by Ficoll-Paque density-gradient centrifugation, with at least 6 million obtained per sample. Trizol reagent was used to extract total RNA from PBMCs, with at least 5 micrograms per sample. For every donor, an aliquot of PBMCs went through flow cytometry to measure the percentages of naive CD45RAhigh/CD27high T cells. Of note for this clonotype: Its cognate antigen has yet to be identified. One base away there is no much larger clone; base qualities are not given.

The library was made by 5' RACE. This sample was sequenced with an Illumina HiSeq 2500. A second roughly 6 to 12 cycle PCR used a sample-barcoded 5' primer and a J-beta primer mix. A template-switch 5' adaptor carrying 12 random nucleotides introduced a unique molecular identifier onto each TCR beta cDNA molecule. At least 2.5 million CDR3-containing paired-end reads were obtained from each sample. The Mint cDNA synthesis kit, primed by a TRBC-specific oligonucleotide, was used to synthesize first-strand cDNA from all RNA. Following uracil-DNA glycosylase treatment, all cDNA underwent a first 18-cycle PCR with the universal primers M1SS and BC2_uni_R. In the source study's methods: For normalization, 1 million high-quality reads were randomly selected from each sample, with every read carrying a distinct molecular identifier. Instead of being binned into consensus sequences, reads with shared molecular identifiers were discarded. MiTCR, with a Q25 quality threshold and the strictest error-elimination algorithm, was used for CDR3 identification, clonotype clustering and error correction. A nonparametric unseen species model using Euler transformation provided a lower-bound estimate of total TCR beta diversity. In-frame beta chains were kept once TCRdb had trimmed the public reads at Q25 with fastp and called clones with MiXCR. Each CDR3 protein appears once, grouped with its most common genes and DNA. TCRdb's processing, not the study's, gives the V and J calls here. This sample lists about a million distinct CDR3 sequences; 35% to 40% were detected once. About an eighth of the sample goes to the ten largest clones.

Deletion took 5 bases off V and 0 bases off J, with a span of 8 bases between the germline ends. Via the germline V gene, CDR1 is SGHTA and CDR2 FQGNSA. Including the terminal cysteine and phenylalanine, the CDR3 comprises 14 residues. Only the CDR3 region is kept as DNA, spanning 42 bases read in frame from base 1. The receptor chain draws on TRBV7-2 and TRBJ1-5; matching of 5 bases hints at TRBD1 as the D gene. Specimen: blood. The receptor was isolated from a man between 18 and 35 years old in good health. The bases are TGTGCCAGCAGCCTCAGGGTTAGCAATCAGCCCCAGCATTTT. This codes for CASSLRVSNQPQHF.